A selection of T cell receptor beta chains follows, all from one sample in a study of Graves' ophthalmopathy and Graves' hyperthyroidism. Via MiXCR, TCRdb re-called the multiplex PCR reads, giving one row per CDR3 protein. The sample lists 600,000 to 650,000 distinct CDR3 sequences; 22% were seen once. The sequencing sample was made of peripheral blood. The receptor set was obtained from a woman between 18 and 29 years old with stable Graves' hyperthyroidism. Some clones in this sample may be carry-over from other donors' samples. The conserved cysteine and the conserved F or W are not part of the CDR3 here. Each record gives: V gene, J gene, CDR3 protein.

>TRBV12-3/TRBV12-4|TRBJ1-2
ASESGGGLGYGYT
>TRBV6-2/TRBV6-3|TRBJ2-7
ASSTSTGGYEQY
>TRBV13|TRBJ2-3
ASRSPESTDTQY
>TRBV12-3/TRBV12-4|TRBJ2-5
ASTRGSPQETQY
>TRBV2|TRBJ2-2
ASGGGGPDGGELF
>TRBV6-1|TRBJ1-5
ASSDQGGLNQPQH
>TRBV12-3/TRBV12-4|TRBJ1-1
ASSSLRGDTEAF
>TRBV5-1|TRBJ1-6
ASSLGESPLH
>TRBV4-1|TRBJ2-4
ASRLTGPGAKNIQY
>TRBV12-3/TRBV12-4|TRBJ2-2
ASSPGLANTGELF
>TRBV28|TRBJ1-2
ASSIGTAYYGYT
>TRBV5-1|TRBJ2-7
ASSFGTGSYEQY
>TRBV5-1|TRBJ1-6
ASSFSGSPLH
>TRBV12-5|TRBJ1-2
ASDTREDLGYT
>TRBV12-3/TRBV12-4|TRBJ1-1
ASSYRDRPMNTEAF
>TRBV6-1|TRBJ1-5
ASRETGGVQPQH
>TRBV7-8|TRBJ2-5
ASSSRLAGGSGETQY
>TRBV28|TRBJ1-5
ASSLGGYSNQPQH
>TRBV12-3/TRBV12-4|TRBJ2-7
ASSPYDYPYEQY
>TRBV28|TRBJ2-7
ASSLEGTEYEQY
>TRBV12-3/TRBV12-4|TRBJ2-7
ASSFYPTGQYEQY
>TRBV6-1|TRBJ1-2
ASSEEEGAPAGESYT
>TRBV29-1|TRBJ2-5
SVGRRQETQY
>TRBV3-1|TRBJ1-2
ASSQGRASRWGYT